This TCR beta chain was documented in a study of blood T cells in healthy people across ages. Turning to the study itself: There was about one barcoded beta molecule captured by template switching per two T cells. Study results and caveats: Compared with aged donors, long-lived donors showed fewer expanded clones, suggesting selection. The recorded TCR beta diversity per million T cells decreased in a roughly linear manner with age.

For the second PCR, which ran for about 6 to 11 cycles, a sample-barcoded 5' primer and a J-beta primer mix were used. TCRdb called the 5' RACE reads again in MiXCR, with one record for every CDR3 protein. The sample holds 1.5 million to 2 million distinct CDR3 sequences, roughly 30% seen once. This clonotype was counted only a few times. Its cognate antigen is unknown. V lost 3 bases to trimming and J lost 5 bases; unmatched junction nucleotides: 4. Looked up from germline, CDR1 is SGHRS and CDR2 is YFSETQ. This CDR3 spans 13 amino acids. The clonotype originates from a woman in her 30s in good health. The chain uses TRBV5-1 and TRBJ2-5; 7 bases match TRBD2. The specimen was blood. In DNA form, the CDR3 reads TGCGCCAGCAGCTACCTAGCGGAGGAGACCCAGTACTTC. Amino acids: CASSYLAEETQYF.